Listed below are T cell receptor beta chains from one sample, sequenced in a study of blood T cell repertoires in COVID-19. The table came from immunoSEQ multiplex PCR; TCRdb's copy has only in-frame clones and leaves some out. The sample includes about 150,000 clones, 86% of them seen just once. The sequencing input was PBMCs or T cells enriched from blood (not recorded which). Every receptor here comes from a man between 45 and 60 years old who had recovered from COVID-19. The CDR3 runs from the conserved cysteine through the conserved F or W. The D gene is left open where the match is weak.

TRBV6-5	TRBJ1-1	TRBD1	TGTGCCAGCAGGAGAGCCGGGACAGGGGGTATCGGTTTCTTT	CASRRAGTGGIGFF
TRBV15	TRBJ2-7	TRBD1	TGTGCCACCAGCAGAGATAGTGGACAGGGTCTGGTGACCTCCTACGAGCAGTACTTC	CATSRDSGQGLVTSYEQYF
TRBV2	TRBJ2-5	-	TGTGCCAGCAGCTTAAACGAGGAGACCCAGTACTTC	CASSLNEETQYF
TRBV18	TRBJ2-5	TRBD1	TGTGCCAGCTCTCGGGACAGGGGGCTGCAAGAGACCCAGTACTTC	CASSRDRGLQETQYF
TRBV4-3	TRBJ1-4	TRBD1	TGCGCCAGCAGCCCGGGACAGAATAATGAAAAACTGTTTTTT	CASSPGQNNEKLFF
TRBV12-3/TRBV12-4	TRBJ1-6	-	TGTGCCAGCAGTTTACAGGGTAATTCACCCCTCCACTTT	CASSLQGNSPLHF
TRBV27	TRBJ2-7	TRBD2	TGTGCCGCGGGAGGGTGGTCTTCCTACGAGCAGTACTTC	CAAGGWSSYEQYF
TRBV6-2/TRBV6-3	TRBJ2-5	TRBD2	TGTGCCAGCAGTCTAGGACTAGCGGGGGTGAGGGAGACCCAGTACTTC	CASSLGLAGVRETQYF
TRBV4-1	TRBJ2-7	-	TGCGCCAGCAGCCAGGGGGGAGGGGGCTACGAGCAGTACTTC	CASSQGGGGYEQYF
TRBV7-8	TRBJ1-2	TRBD1	TGTGCCAGCAGCCGCCTGGGACAGGAAGGCTACACCTTC	CASSRLGQEGYTF